These 6 T cell receptor beta chains were all obtained from the same sample, sequenced in a study of shared clonotypes between healthy human individuals. Measured with immunoSEQ multiplex PCR; TCRdb has only the in-frame clones, and not every one. The sample consists of about 660,000 clones, approximately 79% of them appearing once. Sequences were obtained from memory CD4+ T cells sorted from blood. Subset meaning: CD45RA-negative fraction. These receptor sequences come from a woman in her 30s in good health.

The V gene is TRBV28, the J gene TRBJ2-7; 8 nucleotides agree with TRBD2. The CDR3 totals 16 residues. From germline, CDR1 is MDHEN and CDR2 SYDVKM. V shed 4 bases and J 7 bases; nucleotides not matched to a gene: 15. The CDR3 region is CASSSGAGVGGGEQYF. The CDR3 coding sequence is TGTGCCAGCAGTTCGGGAGCGGGGGTTGGGGGCGGGGAGCAGTACTTC.

The CDR3 reads CASSLSGQNVLTF. In nucleotides, the CDR3 is TGTGCCAGCAGCTTATCGGGACAGAACGTCCTGACTTTC. V usage is TRBV7-9 and J usage is TRBJ2-6, with TRBD1 matching over 7 bases. CDR3 length: 13 amino acids. Unmatched junction bases numbered 2, after V lost 2 bases and J lost 10 bases. The germline gives CDR1 SEHNR, CDR2 FQNEAQ (reference sequence).

V gene TRBV10-2 combines with J gene TRBJ1-5; weak D call: TRBD1 (5 bases). The CDR3 runs 14 residues. In germline, CDR1 is WSHSY, CDR2 SAAADI. Between the trimmed V and J ends, which lost 3 bases and 6 bases, there was a span of 12 bases. In nucleotides, the CDR3 is TGCGCCAGCAGTGATACGGGGGAACGTCAGCCCCAGCATTTT. Its translation: CASSDTGERQPQHF.

This clone appeared many times. This chain connects TRBV5-5 to TRBJ1-2, with a weak D call TRBD1 (5 bases). The CDR3 is made up of 16 amino acids. V was shortened by 4 bases and J by 1 base, with 17 bases between the two germline ends. Germline V gene lookup returns CDR1 SGHKS and CDR2 YYEKEE (reference sequence). The chain's CDR3 is CASSPFFGGGNYGYTF. CDR3 bases: TGTGCCAGCAGCCCTTTTTTTGGGGGAGGTAACTATGGCTACACCTTC.

The rearrangement joins TRBV30 to TRBJ2-7; 9 nucleotides agree with TRBD1. Trimming took 3 bases from V and 7 from J; bases not matched to a gene: 16. Germline V lookup: CDR1 GTSNPN, CDR2 SVGIG (reference sequence). The CDR3 is 16 residues long. CDR3 bases: TGTGCCTGGAGATTATCCGGGACAGGGTATGGAGGTGAGCAGTACTTC. Residues: CAWRLSGTGYGGEQYF. The complete variable domain, with remaining parts taken from reference TRBV30 and TRBJ2-7, reads SQTIHQWPATLVQPVGSPLSLECTVEGTSNPNLYWYRQAAGRGLQLLFYSVGIGQISSEVPQNLSASRPQDRQFILSSKKLLLSDSGFYLCAWRLSGTGYGGEQYFGPGTRLTVT.

Written as DNA, the CDR3 is TGCGCCAGCAGCACCGGGAATCGGGCCGGGGAGCTGTTTTTT. Protein sequence: CASSTGNRAGELFF. The chain links TRBV5-1 to TRBJ2-2, with a possible D match to TRBD2 (5 bases). The CDR3 runs 14 residues. Trimming pared 4 bases from V and 6 bases from J, leaving 13 bases between. Germline V CDR1 and CDR2: SGHRS, YFSETQ.